This T cell receptor beta chain was recorded in a study of cytomegalovirus exposure and HLA in healthy donors. PCR employed 60 Vbeta and 13 Jbeta primers. Here immunoSEQ multiplex PCR was the method, and the copy in TCRdb shows in-frame clones only, minus some. The table has 100,000 to 150,000 clones, 83% seen once. On this clone itself: Antigen unknown.

Study-wide points: TRBV6-2, TRBV6-3 and some other V segments were excluded as indistinguishable.

The CDR3 length is 15 residues. V lost 0 bases and J lost 10; bases outside the gene matches: 6. Germline-derived CDR1 and CDR2 are SNHLY and FYNNEI. The J gene is TRBJ2-1, the V gene TRBV2, with 10 bases that match TRBD1. Sequenced input: PBMCs. This clonotype was obtained from a woman in her thirties or forties in good health and CMV-seropositive. In DNA form, the CDR3 reads TGTGCCAGCAGTGAAGCAGCGACAGGGGGCCGGGAGCAGTTCTTC. Translated: CASSEAATGGREQFF.